This T cell receptor beta chain comes out of a study of blood T cell repertoires in COVID-19. Study as a whole: Samples taken during acute and convalescent COVID-19 were collected in the United States, Italy and Spain. PBMCs, B-cell-depleted T cells, or T cells provided the cDNA or gDNA that made up the material.

Trimming took off 0 bases at V and 0 bases at J, with 8 bases between the two ends. This CDR3 contains 16 residues. CDR1 is SEHNR, CDR2 FQNEAQ, per germline (reference sequence). In the authors' methods: Amplification from reference gene primers served as the basis for estimated nucleated cell counts. The method was immunoSEQ multiplex PCR; TCRdb's version includes in-frame clones alone and lacks a portion of them. From that table come the V and J calls and clone size; the DNA was used to work out D and trimming. The table lists 60,000 to 75,000 clones, around 82% of them singletons. The source material was peripheral blood. The receptor was isolated from a human donor in a cohort sampled during active COVID-19. This chain uses TRBV7-9 with TRBJ2-2; D gene uncertain. In nucleotides, the CDR3 is TGTGCCAGCAGCTTAGCGGTGGCCTCGAACACCGGGGAGCTGTTTTTT. It encodes CASSLAVASNTGELFF.